This TCR beta chain was found in a study of T cell responses to AZD1222 COVID-19 vaccine. Points from the study as a whole: Reports say nearly half of spike-specific TCRs go after unmutated variant regions.

Libraries were prepared by immunoSEQ multiplex PCR; TCRdb keeps only in-frame clonotypes and omits some of them. The sample carries roughly 70,000 clones, 85% recorded once. The V end was cut by 5 bases, the J end by 4 bases, with 9 bases between. CDR1 is LNHDA, CDR2 SQIVND, per germline (reference sequence). The CDR3 has 13 residues. This clone was counted a few times. Its antigen is not identified. The rearrangement joins TRBV19 to TRBJ1-5; D remains unclear. The sample was peripheral blood, taken on day 0 of AZD1222 vaccination. The clonotype was recovered from an adult in good health. The CDR3 here is CASSAGINQPQHF. CDR3 DNA: TGTGCCAGTAGTGCGGGGATTAATCAGCCCCAGCATTTT.